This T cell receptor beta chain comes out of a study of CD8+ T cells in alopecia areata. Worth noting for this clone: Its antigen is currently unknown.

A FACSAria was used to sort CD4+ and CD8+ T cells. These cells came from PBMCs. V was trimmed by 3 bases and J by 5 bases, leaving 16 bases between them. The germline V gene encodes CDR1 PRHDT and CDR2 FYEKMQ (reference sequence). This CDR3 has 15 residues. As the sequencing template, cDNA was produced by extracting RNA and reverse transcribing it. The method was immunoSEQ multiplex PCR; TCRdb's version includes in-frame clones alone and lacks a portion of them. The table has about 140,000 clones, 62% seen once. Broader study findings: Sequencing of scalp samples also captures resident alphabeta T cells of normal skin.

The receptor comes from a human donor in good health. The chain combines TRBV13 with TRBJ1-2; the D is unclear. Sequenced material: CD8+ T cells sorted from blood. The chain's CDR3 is CASSLRQALIYGYTF. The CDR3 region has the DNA TGTGCCAGCAGCTTGAGGCAGGCGCTAATTTATGGCTACACCTTC.